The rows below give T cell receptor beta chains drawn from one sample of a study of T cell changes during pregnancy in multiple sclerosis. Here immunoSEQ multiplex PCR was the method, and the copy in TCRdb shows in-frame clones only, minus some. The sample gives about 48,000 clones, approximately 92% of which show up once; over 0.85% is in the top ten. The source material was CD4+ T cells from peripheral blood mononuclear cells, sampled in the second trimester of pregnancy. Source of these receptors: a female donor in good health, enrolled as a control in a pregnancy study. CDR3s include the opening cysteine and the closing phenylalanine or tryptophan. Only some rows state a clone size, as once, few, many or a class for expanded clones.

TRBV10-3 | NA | CAISDQDIAGPEETQYF
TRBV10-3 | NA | CAITPLAGANNEQFF
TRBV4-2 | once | CASSQDRGRYYGYTF
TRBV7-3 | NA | CASSTTGGPPYEQYF
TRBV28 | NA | CASSVSTGQDGDTQYF
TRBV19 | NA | CASSFRTGIEQYF
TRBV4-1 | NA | CASKKDSGIGEQYF
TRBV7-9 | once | CASSFRWLAVRDVSNEQFF
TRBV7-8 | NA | CASSPNQLYEQYF
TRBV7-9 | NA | CASSLTYQRINTEAFF
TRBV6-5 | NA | CASSSPGETEKLFF
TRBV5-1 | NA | CASSLTGGVYEQYF
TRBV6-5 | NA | CASKQGLAGEQYF
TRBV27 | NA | CASNSGLAGPNEQFF
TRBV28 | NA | CASSSYPGQYNEQFF
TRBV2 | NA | CASSARESRSYNEQFF
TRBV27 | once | CASQNRGNEKLFF
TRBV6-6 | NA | CASSYPSGGTDTQYF
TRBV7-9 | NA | CASSSGTGDSQPQHF
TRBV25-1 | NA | CASSDKEEQFF
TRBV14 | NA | CASSQELGNTGELFF
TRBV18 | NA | CASSPETVYEQYF
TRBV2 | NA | CAILGGRFGYTF
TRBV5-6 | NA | CASSHGTGDQPQHF
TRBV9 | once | CASSVAEAGGNTGELFF
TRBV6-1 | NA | CASSAQGAGEKLFF
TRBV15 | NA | CATSPRGSGNTIYF
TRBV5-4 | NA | CASSPGSYNEQFF
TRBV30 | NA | CAWSDRVLNTEAFF
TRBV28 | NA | CASTQAGSDYGYTF
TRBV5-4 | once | CASSWIFSGGPGNEQFF
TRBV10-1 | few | CATPYFGTEAFF
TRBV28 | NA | CASTGRGSPYGYTF